Below are 20 T cell receptor beta chains sequenced from a single sample in a study of CD4 T cells in relation to SARS-CoV-2 and coronaviruses. The unexposed donors gave CD4+ T cells in 2011-2018, prior to COVID-19. Isolation of CD4+ T cells took place after about 9 days in culture. This table comes from immunoSEQ multiplex PCR, and its TCRdb copy is limited to in-frame clones, with some not included. The sample contains around 24,000 clones, about 79% of which appear only once. These receptors are not linked to any known antigen. What was sequenced was CD4+ T cells from PBMCs, cultured in vitro. Source of these receptors: a human donor in good health.

The chain couples TRBV7-2 to TRBJ1-3; D not resolved. The germline gives CDR1 SGHTA, CDR2 FQGNSA. V dropped 6 bases and J dropped 4 bases, with 10 bases sitting between them. This CDR3 region has 13 residues. The CDR3 here is CASRRRAGNTIYF. The DNA of the CDR3 is TGTGCCAGCAGGAGACGGGCCGGAAACACCATATATTTT.

The chain uses TRBV18 and TRBJ1-3, with 7 bases aligning to TRBD1. CDR3 size: 18 residues. Germline assignment: CDR1 KGHSH and CDR2 LQKENI. J lost 0 bases, V lost 2 bases, and 10 bases had no gene match. The CDR3 loop reads CASSPGFGTARSGNTIYF. CDR3 in DNA: TGTGCCAGCTCACCAGGGTTTGGGACAGCTCGCTCTGGAAACACCATATATTTT. Full variable domain (outside the CDR3, taken from reference TRBV18 and TRBJ1-3): NAGVMQNPRHLVRRRGQEARLRCSPMKGHSHVYWYRQLPEEGLKFMVYLQKENIIDESGMPKERFSAEFPKEGPSILRIQQVVRGDSAAYFCASSPGFGTARSGNTIYFGEGSWLTVV.

The chain joins TRBV21-1 to TRBJ1-1; the table assigns TRBD1, which was not confirmed against the DNA. TRBV21-1 is marked as a pseudogene. This CDR3 spans 16 amino acids. The CDR3 reads CASSNRPGQGGGWAFF. CDR3 nucleotides: TGTGCCAGCAGCAACCGGCCGGGACAGGGGGGGGGTTGGGCTTTCTTT.

The gene calls are TRBV7-3 and TRBJ2-2, with D maybe TRBD2 (6 bases). Germline V gene lookup returns CDR1 SGHTA and CDR2 FQGTGA. Trimming removed 5 bases from V and 0 bases from J, with 19 bases in between. The CDR3 length is 18 residues. Here the CDR3 reads CASSPTGDGETNTGELFF. Here the CDR3 DNA reads TGTGCCAGCAGCCCGACGGGGGACGGTGAAACGAACACCGGGGAGCTGTTTTTT.

The chain combines TRBV6-4 with TRBJ2-1; D uncertain. Looked up from germline, CDR1 is MRHNA and CDR2 is SNTAGT. The V and J ends lost 5 bases and 2 bases respectively, with 7 bases between them. The CDR3 spans 13 residues. The DNA of the CDR3 is TGTGCCAGCAGTTCAAGGGCCTACAATGAGCAGTTCTTC. It specifies CASSSRAYNEQFF.

This chain uses TRBV28 with TRBJ2-7; TRBD2 might be the D (6 bases). The CDR3 contains 17 residues. V was pared by 1 base and J by 6 bases, with 22 bases between. Per germline, CDR1 MDHEN and CDR2 SYDVKM. The CDR3 loop reads CASSLSSGPRAGSEQYF. CDR3 coding DNA: TGTGCCAGCAGTTTATCCTCCGGACCCCGGGCGGGATCCGAGCAGTACTTC.

This clone was found a few times. The CDR3, as DNA: TGTGCCAGCAGCTTAGCGCGAGGGGGGGCGCGGGGTAGAACTGAAGCTTTCTTT. This codes for CASSLARGGARGRTEAFF. The chain joins TRBV7-8 to TRBJ1-1; possibly TRBD1 for D (6 bases). V lost 0 bases and J 5 bases, leaving 22 bases between the germline ends. The CDR3 is made up of 18 amino acids. From germline, CDR1 is SGHVS and CDR2 FQNEAQ.

This clone was seen a few times. This chain links TRBV4-2 with TRBJ1-6; D unclear. V lost 1 base to trimming and J lost 9 bases, with 7 bases between them. In germline, CDR1 is LGHNA, CDR2 YNFKEQ. The CDR3 is 13 amino acids. CDR3 coding DNA: TGTGCCAGCAGCCAAGGGGCAGGTTCACCCCTCCACTTT. Protein product: CASSQGAGSPLHF.

The chain uses TRBV18 and TRBJ1-2; D unclear. Germline V gives CDR1 KGHSH, CDR2 LQKENI. The CDR3 sequence is 15 residues long. Deletions cut 2 bases from V and 8 bases from J, with 18 bases between. In DNA, the CDR3 is TGTGCCAGCTCACCAAATACAACAAGGGTTGGGGGCTACACCTTC. Translated: CASSPNTTRVGGYTF.

V and J are TRBV27 and TRBJ2-7; D unresolved. The CDR3 runs 14 residues. V was cut by 5 bases and J by 5 bases, with 16 bases left in between. Germline CDR1 reads MNHEY; CDR2 reads SMNVEV (reference sequence). The CDR3 coding sequence is TGTGCCAGCAGTAGAGGTCCTTCTGCCAACGAGCAGTACTTC. Translated, it gives CASSRGPSANEQYF.

The gene calls are TRBV4-1 and TRBJ2-2, with 8 bases aligning to TRBD1. CDR1 and CDR2 from the germline V gene are MGHRA and YSYEKL. The CDR3 runs 16 residues. The V and J ends lost 4 bases and 6 bases, in that order; junction bases with no gene match: 10. CDR3 loop: CASSRLDREGAGELFF. The CDR3 nucleotides are TGCGCCAGCAGCCGATTGGACAGGGAAGGGGCCGGGGAGCTGTTTTTT.

The chain uses TRBV4-3 and TRBJ2-3; D might be TRBD2 (5 bases). V shed 0 bases and J shed 1 base, with 20 bases lying between them. The CDR3 length is 19 residues. Looked up from germline, CDR1 is LGHNA and CDR2 is YSLEER. The CDR3 loop is CASSQDLGRASRRTDTQYF. CDR3 DNA sequence: TGCGCCAGCAGCCAAGATCTGGGGAGAGCTAGCAGACGCACAGATACGCAGTATTTT.

This clone was seen only a few times. The chain couples TRBV7-9 to TRBJ2-6; the D is unclear. Germline V CDR1 and CDR2: SEHNR, FQNEAQ (reference sequence). V was trimmed by 6 bases and J by 4 bases, leaving 13 bases between them. The CDR3 loop spans 15 amino acids. The chain's CDR3 is CASRAVLGGANVLTF. The CDR3 bases are TGTGCCAGCAGGGCCGTCCTCGGAGGGGCCAACGTCCTGACTTTC.

The rearrangement joins TRBV7-6 to TRBJ2-7; 8 bases agree with TRBD1. Germline V gives CDR1 SGHVS, CDR2 FNYEAQ. After removal of 5 bases from V and 4 bases from J, the junction contained 13 bases not matched to a gene. The CDR3 is made up of 16 amino acids. CDR3 region: CASSNPRQGKKYEQYF. The DNA of the CDR3 is TGTGCCAGCAGCAACCCACGACAGGGGAAGAAGTACGAGCAGTACTTC.

The chain combines TRBV6-5 with TRBJ2-5, with 9 bases matching TRBD2. V gave up 4 bases and J gave up 4 bases; unmatched junction bases: 1. Germline V gene lookup returns CDR1 MNHEY and CDR2 SVGAGI. The CDR3 length is 13 residues. The CDR3 bases are TGTGCCAGCAGTTTTAGCGGGGGAGAGACCCAGTACTTC. Translation: CASSFSGGETQYF.

This chain uses TRBV11-2 with TRBJ1-1; 12 positions match TRBD1. Germline loops: CDR1 SGHAT, CDR2 FQNNGV. CDR3 size: 15 residues. J gave up 6 bases and V 5 bases, and 7 bases lay outside the gene matches. CDR3 nucleotides: TGTGCCAGCAGCCACAATCGGGACAGGGGGCCTGAAGCTTTCTTT. Protein product: CASSHNRDRGPEAFF.

CDR3 loop: CASSQQGYEQYF. As DNA, the CDR3 is TGTGCCAGCAGCCAACAGGGCTACGAGCAGTACTTC. The chain carries TRBV6-2 or TRBV6-3 and TRBJ2-7, with D possibly matching TRBD1 (6 bases). Looked up from germline, CDR1 is MNHEY and CDR2 is SVGEGT. With 6 bases removed from V and 3 bases from J, the gap between germline ends came to 9 bases. This CDR3 contains 12 residues.

The genes are TRBV29-1 and TRBJ1-1; TRBD1 might be the D (5 bases). V was trimmed by 3 bases and J by 7 bases, leaving 18 bases between them. CDR3 length: 14 amino acids. CDR1 is SQVTM and CDR2 is ANQGSEA in the germline V gene. The CDR3 here is CSVEGGNAVNEAFF. CDR3 DNA: TGCAGCGTTGAGGGGGGGAATGCAGTGAATGAAGCTTTCTTT.

This clone was observed a handful of times. The chain has TRBV6-2 or TRBV6-3 and TRBJ1-5, with 9 bases aligning to TRBD1. CDR1 MNHEY and CDR2 SVGEGT come from the germline V gene. The CDR3 totals 14 residues. After removal of 4 bases from V and 2 bases from J, the junction contained 0 bases not matched to a gene. CDR3 amino acids: CASSWTGGNQPQHF. The CDR3 DNA is TGTGCCAGCAGTTGGACAGGGGGCAATCAGCCCCAGCATTTT.

Comments on this clone: One end of the junction fails to match germline, which may point to a read error. The V and J genes are TRBV28 and TRBJ2-1; D unresolved. This CDR3 has 11 residues. Germline V gene lookup returns CDR1 MDHEN and CDR2 SYDVKM. The DNA for the CDR3 is TGTGCCAGCGGTTTCCACAATGAGCAGTTCTTC. Amino acid sequence: CASGFHNEQFF.